This is a list of T cell receptor beta chains from one sample in a study of blood T cell repertoires in COVID-19. TCRdb's copy holds only in-frame clones and misses some; the assay was immunoSEQ multiplex PCR. In the table there are around 140,000 clones, about nine tenths of which are singletons. Sequenced sample: peripheral blood. The receptors come from a human donor with COVID-19, enrolled during active disease. The donor label of this sample is uncertain. The CDR3 runs from the conserved cysteine through the conserved F or W. Fields, in order: V gene, clone size, D gene, J gene, CDR3 protein, CDR3 DNA. The D gene is left open where the match is weak. Expanded clones get a size class; other rows say once, few or many, or leave the size out.

TRBV12-3/TRBV12-4	.	TRBD2	TRBJ2-5	CASSAGGRETQYF	TGTGCCAGCAGTGCGGGGGGAAGGGAGACCCAGTACTTC
TRBV15	once	.	TRBJ1-2	CATSRDMAGSGYTF	TGTGCCACCAGCAGAGATATGGCGGGGTCTGGCTACACCTTC
TRBV9	.	TRBD1	TRBJ1-2	CASSARQGNYGYTF	TGTGCCAGCAGCGCCCGACAGGGGAACTATGGCTACACCTTC
TRBV12-3/TRBV12-4	.	TRBD1	TRBJ2-5	CASRKTGQETQYF	TGTGCCAGCAGGAAGACAGGGCAAGAGACCCAGTACTTC
TRBV11-2	.	.	TRBJ1-3	CASSLDRVGNTIYF	TGTGCCAGCAGCTTAGACAGGGTTGGAAACACCATATATTTT
TRBV9	.	.	TRBJ2-7	CASSPTSGFSSYEQYF	TGTGCCAGCAGTCCAACGTCGGGTTTTTCCTCTTACGAGCAGTACTTC
TRBV28	.	TRBD2	TRBJ2-7	CASSLGAGGPGEQYF	TGTGCCAGCAGTCTAGGAGCGGGAGGGCCTGGGGAGCAGTACTTC
TRBV10-1	.	.	TRBJ2-1	CASSVSRGTYNEQFF	TGCGCCAGCAGTGTCTCCCGAGGAACCTACAATGAGCAGTTCTTC
TRBV5-4	.	.	TRBJ2-2	CASSLVEVPGELFF	TGTGCCAGCAGCTTGGTCGAGGTCCCCGGGGAGCTGTTTTTT
TRBV5-4	.	.	TRBJ1-1	CASRTGTLNTEAFF	TGTGCCAGCAGAACCGGGACATTAAACACTGAAGCTTTCTTT
TRBV15	.	.	TRBJ1-3	CATSSRLASGNTIYF	TGTGCCACCAGCAGCCGACTAGCCTCTGGAAACACCATATATTTT
TRBV5-4	.	TRBD1	TRBJ2-7	CASSLVTGDQQYF	TGTGCCAGCAGCTTGGTAACAGGGGACCAACAGTACTTC
TRBV12-3/TRBV12-4	.	.	TRBJ2-5	CASSLNKETQYF	TGTGCCAGCAGTTTGAACAAGGAGACCCAGTACTTC
TRBV19	.	.	TRBJ1-1	CASSLRGGGNTEAFF	TGTGCCAGTAGTCTGAGGGGGGGAGGGAACACTGAAGCTTTCTTT
TRBV2	.	TRBD1	TRBJ1-2	CASRAGTGVYGYTF	TGTGCCAGCAGAGCCGGGACAGGGGTCTATGGCTACACCTTC
TRBV7-3	once	.	TRBJ1-2	CASSLIHRDYGYTF	TGTGCCAGCAGCTTAATTCACAGAGACTATGGCTACACCTTC
TRBV12-5	.	.	TRBJ2-3	CASGFSSVRDTTDTQYF	TGTGCTAGTGGTTTTTCCTCCGTCAGGGACACCACAGATACGCAGTATTTT
TRBV11-2	.	.	TRBJ1-2	CASSRFRDYGYTF	TGTGCCAGCAGCCGCTTCCGGGACTATGGCTACACCTTC
TRBV27	.	.	TRBJ2-7	CASSLSGEAYEQYF	TGTGCCAGCAGTTTATCAGGGGAGGCCTACGAGCAGTACTTC
TRBV21-1	.	.	TRBJ1-2	CASITGQFGYGYTF	TGTGCCAGCATTACTGGACAGTTTGGCTATGGCTACACCTTC
TRBV7-9	.	.	TRBJ1-3	CASSLFTASGNTIYF	TGTGCCAGCAGCTTATTTACAGCCTCTGGAAACACCATATATTTT
TRBV29-1	.	.	TRBJ2-3	CSVVLGHRGTDTQYF	TGCAGCGTTGTATTGGGGCATCGGGGCACAGATACGCAGTATTTT
TRBV19	.	.	TRBJ1-2	CASSKAEWAGYTF	TGTGCCAGTAGTAAAGCCGAGTGGGCGGGCTACACCTTC
TRBV2	.	TRBD1	TRBJ1-1	CASSELTGSGTEAFF	TGTGCCAGCAGTGAATTGACAGGGTCTGGAACTGAAGCTTTCTTT
TRBV9	.	TRBD1	TRBJ2-5	CASSSPGTAQETQYF	TGTGCCAGCAGCAGCCCCGGGACAGCTCAAGAGACCCAGTACTTC
TRBV7-7	.	TRBD2	TRBJ2-5	CASSIGLAGVETQYF	TGTGCCAGCAGCATCGGACTAGCGGGGGTGGAGACCCAGTACTTC
TRBV10-2	.	.	TRBJ2-6	CASSERRGTGANVLTF	TGCGCCAGCAGTGAGCGGAGAGGAACTGGGGCCAACGTCCTGACTTTC
TRBV9	.	TRBD2	TRBJ2-3	CASSVNSGGDTQYF	TGTGCCAGCAGCGTAAATAGCGGGGGGGATACGCAGTATTTT
TRBV18	.	TRBD2	TRBJ2-1	CASSPSSETSGTNEQFF	TGTGCCAGCTCACCATCTTCCGAGACTAGCGGGACCAATGAGCAGTTCTTC
TRBV5-1	.	.	TRBJ2-5	CASSPGEAGETQYF	TGCGCCAGCAGCCCTGGTGAGGCCGGGGAGACCCAGTACTTC
TRBV18	.	TRBD1	TRBJ1-2	CASTLGQGAAGYTF	TGTGCCAGCACGCTGGGACAGGGGGCGGCTGGCTACACCTTC
TRBV6-1	.	.	TRBJ2-5	CASSEYVREETQYF	TGTGCCAGCAGTGAATACGTTCGGGAAGAGACCCAGTACTTC
TRBV6-5	.	TRBD1	TRBJ1-2	CASSFGQGVLGYTF	TGTGCCAGCAGTTTTGGACAGGGGGTCTTAGGCTACACCTTC
TRBV28	.	.	TRBJ1-5	CASSPGGGNQPQHF	TGTGCCAGCAGCCCCGGCGGGGGGAATCAGCCCCAGCATTTT
TRBV6-5	.	.	TRBJ1-4	CASSYSWAPTNEKLFF	TGTGCCAGCAGTTACTCGTGGGCACCCACTAATGAAAAACTGTTTTTT
TRBV7-7	.	.	TRBJ2-5	CASSLGARAETQYF	TGTGCCAGCAGCTTAGGGGCGCGCGCGGAGACCCAGTACTTC
TRBV5-1	few	.	TRBJ1-2	CASSLSEEGYTF	TGCGCCAGCAGCTTGAGTGAGGAGGGCTACACCTTC
TRBV7-9	once	TRBD1	TRBJ1-4	CASSSHRGESNEKLFF	TGTGCCAGCAGCTCCCACAGGGGGGAATCTAATGAAAAACTGTTTTTT
TRBV13	.	TRBD1	TRBJ2-1	CASRPKDRFNEQFF	TGTGCCAGCAGGCCCAAGGACAGGTTCAATGAGCAGTTCTTC
TRBV10-2	.	.	TRBJ1-2	CASSGGGYGYTF	TGCGCCAGCAGTGGGGGAGGGTATGGCTACACCTTC
TRBV7-2	once	.	TRBJ2-3	CASSYLRGGTDTQYF	TGTGCCAGCAGCTACCTCAGGGGGGGCACAGATACGCAGTATTTT
TRBV18	.	TRBD1	TRBJ2-7	CASSDRGQNEQYF	TGTGCCAGCTCGGACAGGGGGCAGAACGAGCAGTACTTC
TRBV7-8	.	TRBD1	TRBJ2-7	CASSLTDRGHEQYF	TGTGCCAGCAGCTTAACGGACAGGGGCCACGAGCAGTACTTC
TRBV7-9	.	.	TRBJ1-2	CASSLGSYFPDGYTF	TGTGCCAGCAGCTTAGGGTCATATTTCCCAGATGGCTACACCTTC
TRBV6-6	.	TRBD2	TRBJ2-7	CASSYSGSGGYYEQYF	TGTGCCAGCAGTTACTCAGGTAGCGGGGGGTATTACGAGCAGTACTTC
TRBV19	.	.	TRBJ2-1	CASSISTSNEQFF	TGTGCCAGTAGTATATCGACTAGCAATGAGCAGTTCTTC
TRBV19	few	.	TRBJ1-3	CAVMGRAEKGNTIYF	TGTGCCGTGATGGGGAGGGCTGAGAAGGGAAACACCATATATTTT
TRBV10-2	.	TRBD1	TRBJ2-1	CASIPGTGAYNEQFF	TGCGCCAGCATTCCCGGGACAGGGGCTTACAATGAGCAGTTCTTC